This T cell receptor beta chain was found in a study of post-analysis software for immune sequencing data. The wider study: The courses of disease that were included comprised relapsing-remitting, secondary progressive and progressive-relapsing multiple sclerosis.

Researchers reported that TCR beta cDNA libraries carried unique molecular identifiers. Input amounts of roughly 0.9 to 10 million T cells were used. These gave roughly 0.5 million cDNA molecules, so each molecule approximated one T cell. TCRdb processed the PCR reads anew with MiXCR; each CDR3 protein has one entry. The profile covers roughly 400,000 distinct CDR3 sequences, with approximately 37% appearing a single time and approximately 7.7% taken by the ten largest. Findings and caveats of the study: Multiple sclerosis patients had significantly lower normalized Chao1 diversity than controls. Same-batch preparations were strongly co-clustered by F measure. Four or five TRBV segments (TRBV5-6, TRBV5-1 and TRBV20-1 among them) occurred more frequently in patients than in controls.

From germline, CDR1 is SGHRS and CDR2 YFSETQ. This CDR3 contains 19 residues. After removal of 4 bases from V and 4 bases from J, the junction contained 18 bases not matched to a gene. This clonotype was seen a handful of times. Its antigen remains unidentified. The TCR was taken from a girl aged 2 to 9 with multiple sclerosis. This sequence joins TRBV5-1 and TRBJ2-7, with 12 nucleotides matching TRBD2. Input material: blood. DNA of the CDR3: TGCGCCAGCAGCCTAACCATCCGACTAGCGGGAGAGAGCCGTTACGAGCAGTACTTC. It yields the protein CASSLTIRLAGESRYEQYF.